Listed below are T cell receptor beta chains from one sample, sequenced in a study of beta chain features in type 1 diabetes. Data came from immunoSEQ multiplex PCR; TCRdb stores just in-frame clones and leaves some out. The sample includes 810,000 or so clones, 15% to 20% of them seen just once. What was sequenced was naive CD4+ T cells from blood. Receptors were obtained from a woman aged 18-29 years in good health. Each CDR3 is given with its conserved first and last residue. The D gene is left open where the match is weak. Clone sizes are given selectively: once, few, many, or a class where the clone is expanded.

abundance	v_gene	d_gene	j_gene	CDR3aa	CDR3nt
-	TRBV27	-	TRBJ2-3	CASSLWGKPDTQYF	TGTGCCAGCAGTTTGTGGGGAAAGCCAGATACGCAGTATTTT
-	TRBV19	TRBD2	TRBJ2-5	CATKSGTKETQYF	TGTGCCACCAAAAGCGGGACCAAAGAGACCCAGTACTTC
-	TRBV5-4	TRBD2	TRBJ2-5	CATSIAGVYQETQYF	TGTGCCACCAGCATAGCGGGAGTGTACCAAGAGACCCAGTACTTC
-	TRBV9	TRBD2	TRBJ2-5	CASSVNGLAGVAETQYF	TGTGCCAGCAGCGTCAACGGACTAGCGGGAGTCGCGGAGACCCAGTACTTC
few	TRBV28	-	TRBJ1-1	CASRPTTQGRWVAFF	TGTGCCAGCAGGCCTACAACACAGGGCCGGTGGGTGGCTTTCTTT
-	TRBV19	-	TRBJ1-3	CASSPSHPEFSGNTIYF	TGTGCCAGTAGTCCGAGCCACCCGGAGTTCTCTGGAAACACCATATATTTT
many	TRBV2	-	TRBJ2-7	CASSETGYEQYF	TGTGCCAGCAGTGAAACCGGGTACGAGCAGTACTTC
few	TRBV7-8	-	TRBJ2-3	CASSRVAGAPDTQYF	TGTGCCAGCAGCCGTGTGGCGGGTGCCCCAGATACGCAGTATTTT
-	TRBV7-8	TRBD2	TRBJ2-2	CASIGLANTGELFF	TGTGCCAGCATTGGACTAGCGAACACCGGGGAGCTGTTTTTT
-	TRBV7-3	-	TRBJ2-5	CASSLTRDGETQYF	TGTGCCAGCAGCCTCACCCGGGACGGGGAGACCCAGTACTTC
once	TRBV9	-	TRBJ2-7	CATSALSVPYEQYF	TGTGCCACCAGCGCCCTATCGGTGCCGTACGAGCAGTACTTC
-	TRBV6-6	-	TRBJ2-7	CASRPGLGRNEQYF	TGTGCCAGCAGACCCGGGTTGGGTAGGAACGAGCAGTACTTC
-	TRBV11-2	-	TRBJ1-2	CASSLVVGYTF	TGTGCCAGCAGCTTAGTCGTTGGCTACACCTTC
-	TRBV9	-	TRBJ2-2	CASSVVVGTHSNTGELFF	TGTGCCAGCAGCGTAGTTGTCGGGACACATTCGAACACCGGGGAGCTGTTTTTT
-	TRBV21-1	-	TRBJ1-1	CASRLRLGQANTEAFF	TGTGCCAGCAGATTACGATTAGGACAGGCGAACACTGAAGCTTTCTTT
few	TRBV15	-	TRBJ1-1	CATSRDLYSYTEAFF	TGTGCCACCAGCAGAGATCTTTACAGCTACACTGAAGCTTTCTTT
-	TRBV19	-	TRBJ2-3	CASSIVTTDTQYF	TGTGCCAGTAGTATTGTGACCACAGATACGCAGTATTTT
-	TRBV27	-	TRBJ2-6	CASGRSSGANVLTF	TGTGCCAGCGGAAGGTCCTCTGGGGCCAACGTCCTGACTTTC
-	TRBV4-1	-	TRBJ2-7	CASSQGLDPTYEQYF	TGCGCCAGCAGCCAAGGGCTAGATCCGACCTACGAGCAGTACTTC
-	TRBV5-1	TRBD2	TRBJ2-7	CASSSRGGAVYEQYF	TGCGCCAGCAGCTCCCGGGGAGGGGCCGTTTACGAGCAGTACTTC
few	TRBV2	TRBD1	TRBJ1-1	CASSATGGRTEAFF	TGTGCCAGCAGTGCGACAGGGGGCCGGACTGAAGCTTTCTTT
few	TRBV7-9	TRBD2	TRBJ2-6	CASSLGLAVFSGANVLTF	TGTGCCAGCAGCCTCGGACTAGCGGTTTTCTCTGGGGCCAACGTCCTGACTTTC
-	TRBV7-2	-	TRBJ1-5	CASSVGHYQPQHF	TGTGCCAGCAGCGTCGGACATTATCAGCCCCAGCATTTT
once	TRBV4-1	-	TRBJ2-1	CASSQEGSGSLAPSNEQFF	TGCGCCAGCAGCCAAGAGGGTTCTGGTAGCCTAGCTCCCTCCAATGAGCAGTTCTTC
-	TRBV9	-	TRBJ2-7	CASSVGTAVYEQYF	TGTGCCAGCAGCGTAGGGACGGCAGTCTACGAGCAGTACTTC
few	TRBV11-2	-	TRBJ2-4	CASSSIRAASLAKNIQYF	TGTGCCAGCAGCTCAATCCGGGCCGCCAGCCTAGCCAAAAACATTCAGTACTTC
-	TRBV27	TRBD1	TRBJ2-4	CASPGQGTAKNIQYF	TGTGCCAGCCCGGGACAGGGTACGGCCAAAAACATTCAGTACTTC
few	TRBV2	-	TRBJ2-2	CASSAGAAGELFF	TGTGCCAGCAGTGCCGGAGCGGCCGGGGAGCTGTTTTTT
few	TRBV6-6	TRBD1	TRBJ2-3	CASSQGQGAQYF	TGTGCCAGCAGTCAGGGACAGGGAGCGCAGTATTTT
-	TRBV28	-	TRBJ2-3	CASSLGGSTDTQYF	TGTGCCAGCAGTCTTGGGGGGTCCACAGATACGCAGTATTTT
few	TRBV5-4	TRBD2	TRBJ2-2	CASSSAREGGTGELFF	TGTGCCAGCAGCTCAGCCCGGGAGGGAGGTACCGGGGAGCTGTTTTTT
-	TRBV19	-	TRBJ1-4	CASSFGRSPATNEKLFF	TGTGCCAGTAGTTTTGGACGGAGCCCTGCAACTAATGAAAAACTGTTTTTT
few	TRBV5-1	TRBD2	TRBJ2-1	CASSPGTSGSYNEQFF	TGCGCCAGCAGCCCAGGGACTAGCGGGAGCTACAATGAGCAGTTCTTC
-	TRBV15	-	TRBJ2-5	CATSPRRGSQETQYF	TGTGCCACCTCGCCGAGGCGAGGGAGTCAAGAGACCCAGTACTTC
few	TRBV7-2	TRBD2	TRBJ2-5	CASSLFLAGIQETQYF	TGTGCCAGCAGCTTATTCCTAGCGGGGATACAAGAGACCCAGTACTTC
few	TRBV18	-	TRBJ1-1	CASSPGENTEAFF	TGTGCCAGCTCACCGGGCGAGAACACTGAAGCTTTCTTT
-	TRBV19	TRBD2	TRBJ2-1	CASRGGRADSNEQFF	TGTGCCAGTAGAGGCGGGAGGGCCGATTCAAATGAGCAGTTCTTC
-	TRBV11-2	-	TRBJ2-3	CASSLAFQPDTQYF	TGTGCCAGCAGCTTAGCGTTTCAACCAGATACGCAGTATTTT